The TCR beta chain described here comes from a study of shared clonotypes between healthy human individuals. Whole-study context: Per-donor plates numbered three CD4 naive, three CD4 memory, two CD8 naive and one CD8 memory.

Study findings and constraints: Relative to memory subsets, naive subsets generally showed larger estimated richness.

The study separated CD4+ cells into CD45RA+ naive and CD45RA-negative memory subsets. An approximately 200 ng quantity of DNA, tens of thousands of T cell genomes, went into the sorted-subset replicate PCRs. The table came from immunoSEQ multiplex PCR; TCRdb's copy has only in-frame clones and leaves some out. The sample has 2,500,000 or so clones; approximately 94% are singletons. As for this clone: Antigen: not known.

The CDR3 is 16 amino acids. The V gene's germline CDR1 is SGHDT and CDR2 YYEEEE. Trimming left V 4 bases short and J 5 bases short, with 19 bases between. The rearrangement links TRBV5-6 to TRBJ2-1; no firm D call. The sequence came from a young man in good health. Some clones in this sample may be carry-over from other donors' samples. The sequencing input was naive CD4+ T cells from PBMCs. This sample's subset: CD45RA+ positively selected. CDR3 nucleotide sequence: TGTGCCAGCAGCCCCAATTGGGCAGGATCTAACAATGAGCAGTTCTTC. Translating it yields CASSPNWAGSNNEQFF.